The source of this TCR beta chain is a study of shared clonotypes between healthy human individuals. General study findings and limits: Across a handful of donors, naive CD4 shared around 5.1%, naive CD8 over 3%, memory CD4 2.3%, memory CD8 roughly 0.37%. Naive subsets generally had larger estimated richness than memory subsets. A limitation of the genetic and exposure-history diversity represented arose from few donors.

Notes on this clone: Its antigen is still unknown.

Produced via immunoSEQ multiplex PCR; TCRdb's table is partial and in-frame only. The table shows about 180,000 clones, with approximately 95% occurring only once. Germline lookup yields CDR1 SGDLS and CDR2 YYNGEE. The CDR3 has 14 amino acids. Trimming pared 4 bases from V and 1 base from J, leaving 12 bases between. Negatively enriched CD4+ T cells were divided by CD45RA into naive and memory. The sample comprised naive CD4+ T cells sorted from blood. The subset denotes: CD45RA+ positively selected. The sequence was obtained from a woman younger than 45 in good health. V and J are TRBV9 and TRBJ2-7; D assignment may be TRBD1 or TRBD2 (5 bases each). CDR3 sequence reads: CASSTGPQSYEQYF. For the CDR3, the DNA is TGTGCCAGCAGCACGGGACCGCAGTCCTACGAGCAGTACTTC.